The TCR beta chain described here comes from a study of T cell responses to AZD1222 COVID-19 vaccine (TCRdb year 2021). Study-level background: AZD1222 recipients given second doses at about 4 weeks or at about 12 weeks were pooled, since spike-specific TCR depth and breadth were not found to differ between the two schedules. A total of approximately 250 trial participants underwent TCR sequencing, of whom roughly 210 had received two doses of AZD1222 and about 26 had received two doses of the MenACWY control vaccine. Trial participants were enrolled into age subgroups of 18-55, 56-69 and 70-plus years, which contained 148, 28 and 57 TCR-sequenced participants, respectively.

Overall study results and their limits: A significant rise in spike-specific TCR breadth and depth was observed after two AZD1222 doses relative to day 0 and relative to MenACWY recipients. Because no samples from the day 14 peak response were available, repertoires could be characterized only after the peak T cell response. The 56-69-year group was small, and its depth increase did not reach significance, likely because of low power. Only a handful of AZD1222 recipients were SARS-CoV-2 seropositive at baseline, limiting conclusions about previously exposed vaccinees. Participants were mostly white British, with more females than males. The authors suggested clonal diversity may have been underestimated. Vaccine-associated CD4 TCRs spanned the whole spike protein, with dominant responses in regions 160-218 and 743-854. Epitopes outside the regions mutated in the B.1.351 and B.1.1.7 variants were reportedly recognized by nearly half of the unique spike-specific TCRs.

Sample time point, as interpreted from the label and publication: baseline before first vaccination. The vaccinee samples were drawn from two UK trials, COV001 and COV002, one of which was a single-blind randomized controlled phase 2/3 trial testing AZD1222 (ChAdOx1 nCoV-19) in healthy adults. For TCRbeta chain sequencing, PBMC samples from trial participants were taken at day 0 and at day 28 after the second dose. The CDR3 regions of human TCRbeta chains were analyzed by immunosequencing. The study's own analysis went as follows. Repertoire TCRs were matched against a reference library of SARS-CoV-2-specific TCRs generated with the MIRA antigen-specificity platform. Breadth was defined as the fraction of unique TCRs that were SARS-CoV-2-associated, and depth was defined as the fraction of total T cells that were SARS-CoV-2-associated. Using the MIRA data, every spike-specific TCR was mapped to the spike region that the TCR reacted to and assigned to either a CD4 or a CD8 class. Log10-transformed breadth and depth values were compared by one-way ANOVA with Sidak's multiple comparisons tests. TCRdb obtained this table from immuneACCESS and retained in-frame rearrangements with V and J assigned. These tables miss some clones; where compared with another copy, unresolved V genes account for less than half of the shortfall, and the remainder is unexplained. V, J and clone size were drawn from that table, and D and trimming were deduced from the DNA. The sample table shows around 120,000 clones, and over 75% are seen once. Together, the top ten hold 1.5% to 2% of the sample.

Including cysteine and phenylalanine, the CDR3 has 14 amino acids. The entry retains the CDR3 DNA only, 42 bases that are in frame from base 1. At the junction V is shortened by 4 bases and J by 0 bases, with 8 bases in between. According to the germline V gene, CDR1 reads SGDLS and CDR2 reads YYNGEE. As regards this clone: Its antigen is still unknown. One base away there is no much larger clone; base qualities are not given.

The material was peripheral blood, obtained on day 0 of AZD1222 vaccination. This sequence was found in an adult in good health. This sequence uses TRBV9 and TRBJ1-5; no D gene is confidently identified. The nucleotides are TGTGCCAGCAGCACCAGAGATAGCAATCAGCCCCAGCATTTT. It encodes CASSTRDSNQPQHF. Where the CDR3 stops, the reference TRBV9 and TRBJ1-5 genes take over; the full variable domain is DSGVTQTPKHLITATGQRVTLRCSPRSGDLSVYWYQQSLDQGLQFLIQYYNGEERAKGNILERFSAQQFPDLHSELNLSSLELGDSALYFCASSTRDSNQPQHFGDGTRLSIL.